A selection of T cell receptor beta chains follows, all from one sample in a study of human T cells and chemical hapten exposure. TCRdb reprocessed the 5' RACE reads with MiXCR, giving one entry per CDR3 protein. The sample includes under 150,000 distinct CDR3 sequences, roughly a fifth of them seen just once. The receptors originated from a human donor in good health. Both conserved end residues are part of each CDR3. A D gene is named only where the DNA matches it firmly. Clone size, where shown, is once, few, many, or a class for clones that have expanded.

TRBJ1-1 few NA TRBV5-1 TGCGCCAGCAGCCCGTTAACAGGGACTGAAGCTTTCTTT CASSPLTGTEAFF
TRBJ2-4 NA TRBD1 TRBV2 TGTGCCAGCAGTGTCCCACAGGGGGCGCTGGGAAACATTCAGTACTTC CASSVPQGALGNIQYF
TRBJ2-2 few TRBD2 TRBV7-9 TGTGCCAGCAGACCTACTAGCGGGACCCAACTTAAGAACACCGGGGAGCTGTTTTTT CASRPTSGTQLKNTGELFF
TRBJ1-1 NA NA TRBV5-1 TGCGCCAGCAGCTTGGCCGGGGTGGCTTTGGACACTGAAGCTTTCTTT CASSLAGVALDTEAFF
TRBJ1-1 NA NA TRBV20-1 TGCAGTGCTTGGGGGGGGACTGAAGCTTTCTTT CSAWGGTEAFF
TRBJ2-7 NA NA TRBV4-1 TGCGCCAGCAGCCAAGATTTGGGCTACGAGCAGTACTTC CASSQDLGYEQYF
TRBJ1-6 NA NA TRBV27 TGTGCCAGCAGTTTAACGGCAAATTCACCCCTCCACTTT CASSLTANSPLHF
TRBJ1-4 few TRBD1 TRBV19 TGTGCCAGCCACCAGGGACAGGGTCAAGAAAAACTGTTTTTT CASHQGQGQEKLFF
TRBJ2-1 NA TRBD2 TRBV19 TGTGCCAGTAGTATCAGAGGTCCTAGCGGGGGGCCTGAGCAGTTCTTC CASSIRGPSGGPEQFF
TRBJ1-1 few NA TRBV20-1 TGCAGTGCTAGAGACTATACTACAGGGAAGGCTGAAGCTTTCTTT CSARDYTTGKAEAFF
TRBJ1-5 NA NA TRBV7-2 TGTGCCAGCAGCACCACAGGGCGTCATCAGCCCCAGCATTTT CASSTTGRHQPQHF
TRBJ2-7 NA TRBD1 TRBV27 TGTGCCAGCGGGCACGGGACAGGCCAAAATGAGTACTTC CASGHGTGQNEYF
TRBJ2-7 NA NA TRBV28 TGTGCCAGCAGTTTGGAGGCAGGACCCTCCTACGAGCAGTACTTC CASSLEAGPSYEQYF
TRBJ1-5 few NA TRBV7-8 TGTGCCAGCAGCTTACAGAGACGAGGATTCGACCAGCCCCAGCATTTT CASSLQRRGFDQPQHF
TRBJ1-1 NA NA TRBV11-2 TGTGCCAGCAGCTTAGGTGGGGGGCGGATTACTGAAGCTTTCTTT CASSLGGGRITEAFF
TRBJ1-2 NA NA TRBV29-1 TGCAGCGTTGACCATGGCTACACCTTC CSVDHGYTF
TRBJ1-2 NA NA TRBV6-1 TGTGCCAGCAGGCCTTTGACAGTCTATGGCTACACCTTC CASRPLTVYGYTF
TRBJ1-1 NA NA TRBV9 TGTGCCAGCAGTTGGGGGCAGGGCGGGGAGACTGAAGCTTTCTTT CASSWGQGGETEAFF
TRBJ1-1 NA TRBD1 TRBV28 TGTGCCAGCAGTTCACAGGGGGAAGAAGCTTTCTTT CASSSQGEEAFF
TRBJ2-3 NA NA TRBV27 TGTGCCAGCAGTTTAAAGTCAGGCAGGGCAGGAGATACGCAGTATTTT CASSLKSGRAGDTQYF
TRBJ2-4 NA NA TRBV30 TGTGCCTGGAGTGTACGAAAAGGGGGGGACATTCAGTACTTC CAWSVRKGGDIQYF
TRBJ1-1 NA NA TRBV11-2 TGTGCCAGCAGCTTAGCCCTTATAAGCACTGAAGCTTTCTTT CASSLALISTEAFF
TRBJ2-7 NA NA TRBV18 TGTGCCAGCTCACCGGGGAGCCTATACGAGCAGTACTTC CASSPGSLYEQYF
TRBJ2-2 NA TRBD2 TRBV5-4 TGTGCCAGCAGCTTGGCGGTTCTAGCGGGAGACACCGGGGAGCTGTTTTTT CASSLAVLAGDTGELFF
TRBJ1-5 few NA TRBV19 TGTGCCAGTAGTAACCTCGTCAATCAGCCCCAGCATTTT CASSNLVNQPQHF
TRBJ1-2 NA NA TRBV29-1 TGCAGCGCGATCGCCCCCGGAAGGGACTATGGCTACACCTTC CSAIAPGRDYGYTF
TRBJ2-1 few TRBD2 TRBV9 TGTGCCAGCAGCCCCCCCTCAGCGGGGCAGTACAATGAGCAGTTCTTC CASSPPSAGQYNEQFF
TRBJ1-2 few TRBD1 TRBV5-4 TGTGCCAGCAGCCCCGGGACAGGGGTGTCTGGGGACTATGGCTACACCTTC CASSPGTGVSGDYGYTF
TRBJ2-3 few NA TRBV29-1 TGCAGCGCCCTACAGGGTGATACGCAGTATTTT CSALQGDTQYF
TRBJ2-3 NA TRBD2 TRBV6-1 TGTGCCAGCACTCAGGGGACTAGCAGCACAGATACGCAGTATTTT CASTQGTSSTDTQYF
TRBJ1-2 few NA TRBV4-1 TGCGCCAGCAGCCAAGAGGCCGTGATGCTATCAGGCTACACCTTC CASSQEAVMLSGYTF
TRBJ2-7 NA NA TRBV9 TGTGCCAGCAGCCCTTCGGGACTGGCCTACGAGCAGTACTTC CASSPSGLAYEQYF
TRBJ1-2 NA TRBD1 TRBV6-5 TGTGCCAGCAGTCGGTGGACAGGGTTGAGCTATGGCTACACCTTC CASSRWTGLSYGYTF
TRBJ1-1 NA TRBD1 TRBV20-1 TGCAGTGCTAGAGATGGGGGGACAGGGGAGAGTACTGAAGCTTTCTTT CSARDGGTGESTEAFF
TRBJ2-4 NA NA TRBV30 TGTGCCTGGAAGGGGCAACCCCCACTAGCCAAAAACATTCAGTACTTC CAWKGQPPLAKNIQYF
TRBJ2-1 NA NA TRBV28 TGTGCCAGCAGTTCCAGAAAGGGGCGGGAAAGCTCCTACAATGAGCAGTTCTTC CASSSRKGRESSYNEQFF
TRBJ2-3 few TRBD1 TRBV11-2 TGTGCCAGCGGGGCACGGGCAGGGGGAACAGATACGCAGTATTTT CASGARAGGTDTQYF
TRBJ2-1 NA TRBD2 TRBV3-1 TGTGCCAGCAGCCCCCACCGGACTAGCGGAACGAACAATGAGCAGTTCTTC CASSPHRTSGTNNEQFF
TRBJ1-5 NA NA TRBV6-5 TGTGCCAGCCGGCGGCGCTCCAATCAGCCCCAGCATTTT CASRRRSNQPQHF
TRBJ2-3 few TRBD2 TRBV28 TGTGCCCTAGCGGGAGGGTCCTCGCCTAGCACAGATACGCAGTATTTT CALAGGSSPSTDTQYF
TRBJ1-2 NA TRBD1 TRBV7-9 TGTGCCAGCAGCCCAGGACAGGGCTATGGCTACACCTTC CASSPGQGYGYTF
TRBJ1-2 NA NA TRBV28 TGTGCCAGCACCTTGAGGGCATATGATGGCTACACCTTC CASTLRAYDGYTF
TRBJ2-3 few NA TRBV28 TGTGCCAGCAGAAGCCAGGATACGCAGTATTTT CASRSQDTQYF
TRBJ2-2 NA TRBD1 TRBV12-3/TRBV12-4 TGTGCCAGCAGTTTACAGGGGGTTCGAACCGGGGAGCTGTTTTTT CASSLQGVRTGELFF
TRBJ1-1 few NA TRBV4-2 TGTGCCAGCAGCCAAGAAGGACTGAACACTGAAGCTTTCTTT CASSQEGLNTEAFF
TRBJ1-6 few TRBD1 TRBV27 TGTGCCAGCAGTTTGGACAGGGGGCCCAATTCATCCCTCCACTTT CASSLDRGPNSSLHF
TRBJ2-7 few NA TRBV10-3 TGTGCCATCAGTGGGGAAGCCCCCGAGCAGTACTTC CAISGEAPEQYF
TRBJ2-5 few NA TRBV28 TGTGCCAGCAGTTTGACTAGTACGGAGACCCAGTACTTC CASSLTSTETQYF
TRBJ1-2 few TRBD1 TRBV3-1 TGTGCCAGCAGCCAAGGGACAGGGGAGTCCCACTATGGCTACACCTTC CASSQGTGESHYGYTF